This entry lists 24 T cell receptor beta chains sequenced from one sample in a study of cytomegalovirus exposure and HLA in healthy donors. The PCR used 60 Vbeta and 13 Jbeta primers. The method was immunoSEQ multiplex PCR; TCRdb's version includes in-frame clones alone and lacks a portion of them. Of 200,000 or so clones in the sample, about 80% were seen once. The sequenced sample was PBMCs. The source is a man in his forties in good health and CMV-seronegative.

J is TRBJ2-7 and V is TRBV28; 9 bases fit TRBD2. V was pared by 2 bases and J by 1 base, with 6 bases of the junction left unmatched. The CDR3 has 16 amino acids. The germline gives CDR1 MDHEN, CDR2 SYDVKM. CDR3 protein: CASSLLSGRESYEQYF. The CDR3 DNA sequence: TGTGCCAGCAGTTTACTTAGCGGGAGAGAGTCCTACGAGCAGTACTTC.

This chain connects TRBV9 to TRBJ2-7, with 10 bases matching TRBD2. The CDR3 has 16 amino acids. Trimming at V came to 3 bases and at J to 4 bases, leaving 10 bases not matched to a gene. CDR1 and CDR2 from the germline V gene are SGDLS and YYNGEE. The CDR3 loop is CASSATSGNRRYEQYF. DNA for the CDR3: TGTGCCAGCAGCGCTACTAGCGGGAACAGGAGGTACGAGCAGTACTTC.

The chain has TRBV7-2 and TRBJ1-1; D uncertain. V was clipped by 8 bases and J by 0 bases, with 13 bases between them. The germline V gene has CDR1 SGHTA and CDR2 FQGNSA. The CDR3 length is 14 residues. DNA of the CDR3: TGTGCCAGCTTAAGCGGAAGAATGAACACTGAAGCTTTCTTT. Protein: CASLSGRMNTEAFF.

This clone was detected only once. The chain joins TRBV7-2 to TRBJ1-4; perhaps TRBD1 as D (5 bases). In germline, CDR1 is SGHTA, CDR2 FQGNSA. This CDR3 spans 15 amino acids. V was cut by 5 bases and J by 8 bases, with 18 bases left in between. This CDR3 reads CASSRQGQNEEKLFF. The CDR3 nucleotides are TGTGCCAGCAGCCGTCAGGGCCAAAATGAAGAAAAACTGTTTTTT.

The chain joins TRBV15 to TRBJ2-1, with 8 bases matching TRBD2. The junction had 10 bases not matched to a gene; V was cut back by 1 base and J by 5 bases. CDR3 length: 17 residues. CDR1 and CDR2 (germline): LNHNV, YYDKDF (reference sequence). The CDR3 here is CATSRVQGSGTNNEQFF. The DNA for the CDR3 is TGTGCCACCAGCAGAGTTCAAGGTAGCGGGACGAACAATGAGCAGTTCTTC.

The rearrangement links TRBV7-6 to TRBJ2-7, with a weak D call TRBD1 (6 bases). CDR1 and CDR2 (germline): SGHVS, FNYEAQ. The CDR3 sequence is 13 residues long. Trimming cost V 4 bases and J 1 base, with 8 bases left between them. The CDR3 sequence is CASSSTGSYEQYF. The CDR3 nucleotides read TGTGCCAGCAGCTCAACAGGGTCCTACGAGCAGTACTTC.

The V and J genes are TRBV28 and TRBJ1-2, with 9 bases that match TRBD1. Germline V CDR1 and CDR2: MDHEN, SYDVKM. The CDR3 spans 14 residues. V shed 6 bases and J 5 bases; nucleotides not matched to a gene: 7. The CDR3 DNA reads as TGTGCCAGCAGCTCTACAGGGGGCGGATATGGCTACACCTTC. Its translation: CASSSTGGGYGYTF.

V gene TRBV28 combines with J gene TRBJ1-5; D is unclear. Trimming stripped 3 bases from V and 1 base from J, with 7 bases between. Germline V gives CDR1 MDHEN, CDR2 SYDVKM. The CDR3 extends over 14 amino acids. CDR3 protein: CASSFAGSNQPQHF. The CDR3 DNA reads TGTGCCAGCAGTTTTGCAGGCAGCAATCAGCCCCAGCATTTT. The full variable domain, in which reference TRBV28 and TRBJ1-5 provide the parts outside the CDR3, is DVKVTQSSRYLVKRTGEKVFLECVQDMDHENMFWYRQDPGLGLRLIYFSYDVKMKEKGDIPEGYSVSREKKERFSLILESASTNQTSMYLCASSFAGSNQPQHFGDGTRLSIL.

The chain recombines TRBV19 with TRBJ2-5; TRBD2 aligns across 11 bases. This CDR3 is built from 16 residues. Germline V gives CDR1 LNHDA, CDR2 SQIVND (reference sequence). With 6 bases clipped from V and 3 bases from J, the junction kept 9 bases outside the gene matches. This CDR3 is CASSATGTSGEETQYF. DNA of the CDR3: TGTGCCAGTAGCGCTACCGGGACTAGCGGAGAAGAGACCCAGTACTTC.

The rearrangement uses TRBV7-7 and TRBJ2-2, with 9 bases matching TRBD2. Per germline, CDR1 SSHAT and CDR2 FNYEAQ (reference sequence). The CDR3 length is 13 residues. V shed 5 bases, J shed 7 bases, and the junction held 2 bases outside the gene matches. This CDR3 is CASSRTSDGELFF. DNA of the CDR3: TGTGCCAGCAGCCGGACTAGCGACGGGGAGCTGTTTTTT.

In this sample, this clone turned up a few times. The chain uses TRBV19 and TRBJ2-7; D perhaps matches TRBD1 (5 bases). This CDR3 comprises 15 residues. The germline V gene has CDR1 LNHDA and CDR2 SQIVND (reference sequence). V was cut by 3 bases and J by 2 bases, with 14 bases left in between. The CDR3, as DNA: TGTGCCAGTAGTATTGGCGACAGATTAACCTACGAGCAGTACTTC. This translates into CASSIGDRLTYEQYF.

V usage is TRBV6-1 and J usage is TRBJ1-5; the D is unclear. Germline V CDR1 and CDR2: MNHNS, SASEGT. This CDR3 has 15 residues. V was shortened by 1 base and J by 7 bases, with 14 bases between the two germline ends. CDR3 in amino acids: CASSEGFTSGQPQHF. Here the CDR3 DNA reads TGTGCCAGCAGTGAAGGTTTCACTTCGGGGCAGCCCCAGCATTTT.

The chain's CDR3 is CASSFLKQRLAGGEETQYF. CDR3 sequence (DNA): TGCGCCAGCAGCTTCTTAAAACAGCGACTAGCGGGGGGGGAAGAGACCCAGTACTTC. The chain is built from TRBV5-1 and TRBJ2-5; the match to TRBD2 covers 14 bases. The CDR3 consists of 19 residues. The junction had 12 bases not matched to a gene; V was cut back by 2 bases and J by 3 bases. CDR1 SGHRS and CDR2 YFSETQ come from the germline V gene.

This clone was observed a single time. The J gene is TRBJ2-1, the V gene TRBV6-1; 14 nucleotides align to TRBD2. The germline V gene encodes CDR1 MNHNS and CDR2 SASEGT. V lost 3 bases and J lost 6; bases outside the gene matches: 4. This CDR3 has 16 residues. The CDR3 DNA reads TGTGCCAGCAGTGATAGGGGACTAGCGGGAGCCAATGAGCAGTTCTTC. Its protein product is CASSDRGLAGANEQFF.

This clone was picked up a small number of times. This chain links TRBV5-5 with TRBJ1-1; 10 nucleotides line up with TRBD1. This CDR3 region has 17 residues. The germline CDR1 and CDR2 sequences are SGHKS and YYEKEE (reference sequence). Trimming removed 4 bases from V and 0 bases from J; junction bases left unmatched: 9. Here the CDR3 reads CASSAPGTGEVNTEAFF. The CDR3 DNA is TGTGCCAGCAGCGCCCCCGGGACAGGGGAAGTGAACACTGAAGCTTTCTTT.

The J gene is TRBJ2-1, the V gene TRBV11-2; D possibly corresponds to TRBD2 (6 bases). The V end lost 6 bases, the J end lost 4 bases, and 10 bases lay between the germline ends. Per germline, CDR1 SGHAT and CDR2 FQNNGV. The CDR3 is 13 residues long. The CDR3 DNA reads TGTGCCAGCAGTTACGGGAGTTACAATGAGCAGTTCTTC. This encodes CASSYGSYNEQFF.

The V gene is TRBV4-1, the J gene TRBJ2-2; 10 nucleotides align to TRBD2. The CDR3 loop spans 17 amino acids. CDR1 is MGHRA, CDR2 YSYEKL, per germline. The junction had 6 bases not matched to a gene; V was cut back by 2 bases and J by 3 bases. The CDR3 region is CASSQPSGSLYTGELFF. The CDR3 region has the DNA TGCGCCAGCAGCCAACCTAGCGGGAGTCTGTACACCGGGGAGCTGTTTTTT.

The chain has TRBV28 and TRBJ1-5; tentatively, D is TRBD1 (5 bases). V was trimmed by 10 bases and J by 2 bases, leaving 21 bases between them. This CDR3 has 16 residues. Germline CDR1 is MDHEN and CDR2 is SYDVKM. The CDR3: CATQSRSGVGNQPQHF. DNA for the CDR3: TGTGCCACCCAGTCACGGTCGGGGGTGGGCAATCAGCCCCAGCATTTT.

This chain joins TRBV18 and TRBJ1-2, with D uncertain. CDR3 length: 13 amino acids. Trimming took 0 bases from V and 7 from J, leaving 9 bases between them. Per the germline V gene, CDR1 is KGHSH and CDR2 is LQKENI. The DNA for the CDR3 is TGTGCCAGCTCACCACCGGGAGGGTCTGGCTACACCTTC. Its protein is CASSPPGGSGYTF.

V usage is TRBV19 and J usage is TRBJ1-4; D remains unclear. Deletions cut 6 bases from V and 1 base from J, with 12 bases between. Germline V gene data show CDR1 as LNHDA and CDR2 as SQIVND (reference sequence). This CDR3 is built from 15 residues. The CDR3 protein is CASRPREVTNEKLFF. In DNA, the CDR3 is TGTGCCAGTAGACCCCGGGAGGTAACTAATGAAAAACTGTTTTTT.

The V and J genes are TRBV9 and TRBJ2-5, with a possible D match to TRBD1 (6 bases). The CDR3 has 16 amino acids. Trimming took 2 bases from V and 6 from J, leaving 20 bases between them. The germline V gene encodes CDR1 SGDLS and CDR2 YYNGEE. CDR3 protein: CASSVSGAKGQKTQYF. DNA of the CDR3: TGTGCCAGCAGCGTCTCCGGTGCAAAGGGACAAAAGACCCAGTACTTC.

The chain recombines TRBV27 with TRBJ2-7; D remains unclear. The germline CDR1 and CDR2 sequences are MNHEY and SMNVEV (reference sequence). The CDR3 has 16 residues. V gave up 3 bases and J gave up 1 base, with 16 bases separating them. The CDR3 sequence: CASSLVPLASSYEQYF. The CDR3 coding sequence is TGTGCCAGCAGTTTGGTCCCTCTGGCAAGTTCCTACGAGCAGTACTTC.

The V call is TRBV7-2, the J call TRBJ2-1; tentative D call: TRBD1 (6 bases). Germline V lookup: CDR1 SGHTA, CDR2 FQGNSA. The CDR3 extends over 13 amino acids. V was cut by 1 base and J by 9 bases, with 10 bases left in between. CDR3 DNA: TGTGCCAGCAGCTTAGGACAGGTCGGTGAGCAGTTCTTC. Residues: CASSLGQVGEQFF.

The chain joins TRBV19 to TRBJ1-2; 7 nucleotides agree with TRBD1. V dropped 3 bases and J dropped 7; count of bases not matched to a gene: 8. CDR1 and CDR2 (germline): LNHDA, SQIVND (reference sequence). The CDR3 runs 14 residues. The CDR3 sequence: CASSMTGRSIGYTF. The CDR3 DNA follows: TGTGCCAGTAGTATGACAGGGAGAAGTATTGGCTACACCTTC.